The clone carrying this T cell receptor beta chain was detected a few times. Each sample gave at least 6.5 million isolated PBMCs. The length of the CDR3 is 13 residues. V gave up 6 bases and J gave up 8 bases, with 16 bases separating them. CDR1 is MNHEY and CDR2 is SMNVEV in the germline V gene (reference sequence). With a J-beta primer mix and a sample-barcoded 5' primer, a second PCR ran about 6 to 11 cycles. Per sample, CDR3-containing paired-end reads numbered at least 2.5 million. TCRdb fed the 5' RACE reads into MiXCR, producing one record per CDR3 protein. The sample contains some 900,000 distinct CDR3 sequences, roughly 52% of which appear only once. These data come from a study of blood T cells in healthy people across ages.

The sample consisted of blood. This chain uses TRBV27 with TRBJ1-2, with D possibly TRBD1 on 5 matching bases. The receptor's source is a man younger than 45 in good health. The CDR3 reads CASSTTVSGGYTF. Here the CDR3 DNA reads TGTGCCAGCAGCACGACAGTATCAGGCGGCTACACCTTC.